This T cell receptor beta chain was recorded in a study of OX40 agonist ivuxolimab in advanced cancers. Across the whole study: Ivuxolimab, an antibody that agonizes OX40 (CD134), was administered to the patients. Under the entry rules, prior anti-PD-1, anti-PD-L1 or anti-CTLA-4 therapy was allowed, and around 36% had some. Partial responses, seen in three patients, involved one hepatocellular carcinoma and two cutaneous melanomas. Regarding the study as a whole: Doses of 0.1 to 3.0 mg/kg were accompanied by clonal expansion of CD4+ and CD8+ blood T cells by week 6.

Only in-frame clones appear in the TCRdb table, and some are missing; sequencing was by immunoSEQ multiplex PCR. The sample lists about 64,000 clones, roughly 80% occurring once. With regard to this clone: No antigen is known for it.

The CDR3 spans 13 residues. Germline CDR1 SGDLS, CDR2 YYNGEE. The germline V and J ends were trimmed by 0 bases and 11 bases, with 14 bases remaining between them. This receptor was taken from an adult with an advanced solid tumor such as melanoma, head and neck, liver or kidney cancer. The sequencing used CD4+ or CD8+ T cells sorted from blood, collected in a trial of the OX40 agonist ivuxolimab. The V gene is TRBV9, the J gene TRBJ2-5, with D possibly matching TRBD2 (5 bases). The CDR3 sequence is CASSVAPEEEQYF. The CDR3 region has the DNA TGTGCCAGCAGCGTAGCCCCAGAGGAGGAGCAGTACTTC.